This TCR beta chain was sequenced in a study of T cell repertoires in cytomegalovirus infection. In the study overall: It was recently identified HLA-C-restricted and well-studied HLA-B-restricted CMV epitopes that the study used. Indicated by public TCR beta signatures were CMV infection and matching HLA type. Points from the study as a whole: Based on cumulative public TCR beta family frequency, carriers of CMV plus the relevant HLA were identified. The ex vivo response showed dominance by HLA-C-restricted CMV-specific TCR beta clonotypes.

After removal of 4 bases from V and 1 base from J, the junction contained 9 bases not matched to a gene. The CDR3 loop spans 17 amino acids. In germline, CDR1 is LGHNA, CDR2 YNFKEQ. In TCRdb, the reads were re-called with MiXCR into one record per CDR3 protein. The sample consists of 300,000 to 400,000 distinct CDR3 sequences, almost 30% of them appearing once. This clonotype was counted only a few times. The antigen remains unidentified. This TCR was sampled from a human donor in good health (CMV status not recorded). Some clones in this sample may be carry-over from other donors' samples. The sample consisted of cultured PBMCs, taken from culture after CMV antigen stimulation. The V gene is TRBV4-2, the J gene TRBJ1-1; TRBD1 matches at 10 bases. The CDR3 spells CASSRPDRGGGNTEAFF. As DNA, the CDR3 is TGTGCCAGCAGCCGGCCGGACAGGGGGGGGGGGAACACTGAAGCTTTCTTT.